The 9 T cell receptor beta chains in this list originate from one sample, sequenced in a study of human T cells and chemical hapten exposure. TCRdb processed the RACE reads anew with MiXCR; each CDR3 protein has one entry. The sample has fewer than 200,000 distinct CDR3 sequences, around 24% seen once. Regarding time point: patch test 1, 2 weeks after DPC sensitization. Treatment in this sample: therapeutic diphenylcyclopropenone sensitization with weekly scalp DPC. Material: whole blood, obtained in connection with sensitization to the hapten diphenylcyclopropenone (DPC). The source is a woman aged 50 to 60 with alopecia areata. Some clones in this sample may be carry-over from other donors' samples.

The gene calls are TRBV7-2 and TRBJ1-1, with D possibly TRBD1 on 5 matching bases. The V gene lost 1 base and the J gene lost 3 bases, with 15 bases spanning the gap. The germline CDR1 and CDR2 sequences are SGHTA and FQGNSA. CDR3 length equals 16 residues. The CDR3 DNA is TGTGCCAGCAGCTTAGGTCTCCAGGGCGGATACACTGAAGCTTTCTTT. As protein: CASSLGLQGGYTEAFF.

The chain links TRBV3-1 to TRBJ2-5, with 10 bases identical to TRBD1. CDR3 size: 14 residues. Trimming at V came to 5 bases and at J to 13 bases, leaving 13 bases not matched to a gene. Germline-derived CDR1 and CDR2 are LGHDT and YNNKEL (reference sequence). The CDR3 DNA follows: TGTGCCAGCAGCTCCTCAGACAGGGGGCGCCGACCGTACTTC. This translates into CASSSSDRGRRPYF.

A note on this clonotype: One end of the junction fails to match germline, which may point to a read error. This sequence joins TRBV4-2 and TRBJ2-3; D ambiguous. CDR1 and CDR2 (germline): LGHNA, YNFKEQ. The CDR3 runs 13 residues. The CDR3 spells CASSGAVTDTRYF. As DNA, the CDR3 is TGTGCCAGCAGCGGTGCGGTCACAGATACGCGGTATTTT.

This clonotype occurred a few times. The rearrangement joins TRBV2 to TRBJ1-5; no definite D call. Trimming shortened V by 6 bases and J by 3 bases, and 6 bases separated the two germline ends. Germline CDR1 is SNHLY and CDR2 is FYNNEI. The CDR3 extends over 12 amino acids. Here the CDR3 DNA reads TGTGCCAGCAGGATCGTCAATCAGCCCCAGCATTTT. As protein: CASRIVNQPQHF. The full variable domain, completed using reference TRBV2 and TRBJ1-5, is EPEVTQTPSHQVTQMGQEVILRCVPISNHLYFYWYRQILGQKVEFLVSFYNNEISEKSEIFDDQFSVERPDGSNFTLKIRSTKLEDSAMYFCASRIVNQPQHFGDGTRLSIL.

This sequence joins TRBV7-6 and TRBJ2-2; TRBD2 matches at 8 bases. The trim removed 4 bases at V and 4 bases at J, leaving 14 bases unmatched. The CDR3 is made up of 18 amino acids. Germline V gene lookup returns CDR1 SGHVS and CDR2 FNYEAQ. This CDR3 reads CASSSRGTGGPGTGELFF. For the CDR3, the DNA is TGTGCCAGCAGCTCCCGTGGGACGGGAGGGCCGGGCACCGGGGAGCTGTTTTTT. Using reference TRBV7-6 and TRBJ2-2 for the parts outside the CDR3, the full variable domain is GAGVSQSPRYKVTKRGQDVALRCDPISGHVSLYWYRQALGQGPEFLTYFNYEAQQDKSGLPNDRFSAERPEGSISTLTIQRTEQRDSAMYRCASSSRGTGGPGTGELFFGEGSRLTVL.

V gene TRBV9 combines with J gene TRBJ2-1; 9 nucleotides match TRBD2. This CDR3 comprises 17 residues. The junction had 4 bases not matched to a gene; V was cut back by 0 bases and J by 0 bases. Germline V lookup: CDR1 SGDLS, CDR2 YYNGEE. As DNA, the CDR3 is TGTGCCAGCAGCGTAGCTAGCGGGACTAGCTCCTACAATGAGCAGTTCTTC. The encoded protein is CASSVASGTSSYNEQFF. Drawing the rest from reference TRBV9 and TRBJ2-1, the complete variable domain is DSGVTQTPKHLITATGQRVTLRCSPRSGDLSVYWYQQSLDQGLQFLIQYYNGEERAKGNILERFSAQQFPDLHSELNLSSLELGDSALYFCASSVASGTSSYNEQFFGPGTRLTVL.

The chain employs TRBV20-1 and TRBJ2-7, with D perhaps being TRBD1 or TRBD2 (5 bases each). Germline CDR1 reads DFQATT; CDR2 reads SNEGSKA (reference sequence). The CDR3 sequence is 14 residues long. Trimming removed 3 bases at V and 0 bases at J, with 12 bases between. The CDR3 loop reads CSASRDGNSYEQYF. As DNA, the CDR3 is TGCAGTGCTAGCCGGGACGGAAACTCCTACGAGCAGTACTTC.

In DNA form, the CDR3 reads TGTGCCTGGAGTAAGGCGGGAGGCAGCTCCTACAATGAGCAGTTCTTC. Translated: CAWSKAGGSSYNEQFF. This chain connects TRBV30 to TRBJ2-1; 8 bases match TRBD2. CDR3 size: 16 residues. The germline gives CDR1 GTSNPN, CDR2 SVGIG (reference sequence). Losses at the gene ends were 2 bases for V and 0 bases for J; bases not matched to a gene: 6.

This clonotype was counted a few times. The V and J genes are TRBV24-1 and TRBJ1-2, with D maybe TRBD1 (5 bases). Germline V gene data show CDR1 as KGHDR and CDR2 as SFDVKD. Trimming left V 6 bases short and J 3 bases short, with 7 bases between. The CDR3 length is 12 residues. CDR3 protein: CATSKGDYGYTF. The CDR3 DNA is TGTGCCACCAGTAAAGGGGACTATGGCTACACCTTC.